This T cell receptor beta chain was captured by sequencing in a study of blood T cells in healthy people across ages. This clonotype was counted only a few times. No antigen is known for it. Donors were systemically healthy Caucasian individuals from Russia aged about 6 to 90 years. The V gene end was trimmed by 4 bases and the J gene end by 0 bases; junction bases not matched to a gene: 17. The V gene's germline CDR1 is MNHEY and CDR2 SVGAGI. This CDR3 contains 19 residues. Whole-study results and caveats: Older age coincided with a roughly linear decline in TCR beta diversity per million T cells.

Then a second PCR, running about 6 to 11 cycles, was carried out with a sample-barcoded 5' primer and a J-beta primer mix. TCRdb independently ran MiXCR on the 5' RACE reads; one entry per CDR3 protein. The sample lists hundreds of thousands of distinct CDR3 sequences; 58% were seen once. Sequencing was done on a sample of blood. The J gene is TRBJ1-2, the V gene TRBV6-5; 7 nucleotides align to TRBD1. This sequence originates from a man aged 55 to 69 in good health. The CDR3 loop is CASSSIPLPGQRANYGYTF. DNA of the CDR3: TGTGCCAGCAGTTCCATCCCACTACCGGGACAGCGAGCTAACTATGGCTACACCTTC.